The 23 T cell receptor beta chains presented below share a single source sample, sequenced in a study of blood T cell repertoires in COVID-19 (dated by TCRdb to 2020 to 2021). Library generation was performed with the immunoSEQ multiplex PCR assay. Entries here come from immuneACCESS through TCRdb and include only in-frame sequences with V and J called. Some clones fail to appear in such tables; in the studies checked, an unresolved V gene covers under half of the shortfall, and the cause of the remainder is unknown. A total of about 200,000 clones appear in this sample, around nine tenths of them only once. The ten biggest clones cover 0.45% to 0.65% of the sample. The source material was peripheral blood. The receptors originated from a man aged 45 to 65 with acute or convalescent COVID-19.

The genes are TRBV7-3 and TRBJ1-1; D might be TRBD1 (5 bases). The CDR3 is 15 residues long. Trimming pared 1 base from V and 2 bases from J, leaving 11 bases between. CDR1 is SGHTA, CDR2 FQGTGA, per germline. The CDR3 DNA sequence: TGTGCCAGCAGCTTAAGTGGCCAGGGAAACACTGAAGCTTTCTTT. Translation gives CASSLSGQGNTEAFF.

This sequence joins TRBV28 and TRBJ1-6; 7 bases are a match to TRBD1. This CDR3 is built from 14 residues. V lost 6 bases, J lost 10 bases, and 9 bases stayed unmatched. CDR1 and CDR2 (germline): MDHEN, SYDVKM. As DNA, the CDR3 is TGTGCCAGCAGCCCCGGACAGGTTGAGTCACCCCTCCACTTT. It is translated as CASSPGQVESPLHF.

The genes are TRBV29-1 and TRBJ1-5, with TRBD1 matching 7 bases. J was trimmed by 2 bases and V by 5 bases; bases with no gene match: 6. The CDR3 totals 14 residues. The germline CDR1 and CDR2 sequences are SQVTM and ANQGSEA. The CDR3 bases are TGCAGCGTTACTACCGGGACAGGCAATCAGCCCCAGCATTTT. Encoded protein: CSVTTGTGNQPQHF.

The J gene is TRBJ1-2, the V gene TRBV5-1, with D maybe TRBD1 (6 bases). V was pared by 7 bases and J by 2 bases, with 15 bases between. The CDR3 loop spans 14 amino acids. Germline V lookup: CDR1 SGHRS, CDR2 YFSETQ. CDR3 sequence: CASRFADRNYGYTF. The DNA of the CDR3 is TGCGCCAGCCGATTTGCCGACAGGAACTATGGCTACACCTTC.

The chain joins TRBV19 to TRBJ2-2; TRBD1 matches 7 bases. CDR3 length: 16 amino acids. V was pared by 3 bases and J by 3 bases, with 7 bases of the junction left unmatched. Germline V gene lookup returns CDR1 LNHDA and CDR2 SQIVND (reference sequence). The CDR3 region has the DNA TGTGCCAGTAGTATTAGGGCAGGGGGTGACACCGGGGAGCTGTTTTTT. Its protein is CASSIRAGGDTGELFF.

The CDR3 DNA follows: TGTGCCAGCAGCCCCCCTATGGCTAGCGGGAGGGCCGCCTACGAGCAGTACTTC. This gives the protein CASSPPMASGRAAYEQYF. J is TRBJ2-7 and V is TRBV3-1 (or the pseudogene TRBV3-2); the match to TRBD2 covers 12 bases. Germline CDR1 reads LGHDT; CDR2 reads YNNKEL (reference sequence). V lost 4 bases to trimming and J lost 2 bases; unmatched junction nucleotides: 12. The CDR3 has 18 residues.

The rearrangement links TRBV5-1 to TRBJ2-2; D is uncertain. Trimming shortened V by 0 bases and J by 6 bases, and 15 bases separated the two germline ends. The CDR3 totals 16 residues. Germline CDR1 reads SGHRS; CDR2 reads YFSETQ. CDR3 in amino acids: CASSLDGRPTAGELFF. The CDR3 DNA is TGCGCCAGCAGCTTGGATGGCAGGCCAACCGCCGGGGAGCTGTTTTTT.

The CDR3 DNA sequence: TGTGCCAGCAGTTTTGGGACAGACAATGAGCAGTTCTTC. As protein: CASSFGTDNEQFF. This chain uses TRBV28 with TRBJ2-1; 7 positions agree with TRBD1. J gave up 5 bases and V 3 bases, and 1 base lay outside the gene matches. CDR3 length: 13 residues. Germline CDR1 is MDHEN and CDR2 is SYDVKM. Full variable domain (remainder filled in from reference TRBV28 and TRBJ2-1): DVKVTQSSRYLVKRTGEKVFLECVQDMDHENMFWYRQDPGLGLRLIYFSYDVKMKEKGDIPEGYSVSREKKERFSLILESASTNQTSMYLCASSFGTDNEQFFGPGTRLTVL.

In DNA form, the CDR3 reads TGTGCCAGTAACCCGGGACACTCCAATTCACCCCTCCACTTT. Its translation is CASNPGHSNSPLHF. The chain links TRBV19 to TRBJ1-6; the D gene is possibly TRBD1 (6 bases). The CDR3 spans 14 residues. V lost 7 bases to trimming and J lost 7 bases, with 14 bases between them. Looked up from germline, CDR1 is LNHDA and CDR2 is SQIVND (reference sequence).

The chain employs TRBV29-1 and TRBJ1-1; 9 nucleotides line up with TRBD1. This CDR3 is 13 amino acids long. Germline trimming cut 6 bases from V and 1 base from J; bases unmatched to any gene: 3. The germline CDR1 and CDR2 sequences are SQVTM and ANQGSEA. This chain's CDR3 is CSVTGGWNTEAFF. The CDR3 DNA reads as TGCAGCGTGACAGGGGGTTGGAACACTGAAGCTTTCTTT.

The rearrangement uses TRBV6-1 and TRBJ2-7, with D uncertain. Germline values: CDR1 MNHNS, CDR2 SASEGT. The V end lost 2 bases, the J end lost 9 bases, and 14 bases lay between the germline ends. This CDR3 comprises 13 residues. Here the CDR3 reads CASSETVSNAQYV. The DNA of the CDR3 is TGTGCCAGCAGTGAAACTGTATCTAACGCGCAGTACGTC.

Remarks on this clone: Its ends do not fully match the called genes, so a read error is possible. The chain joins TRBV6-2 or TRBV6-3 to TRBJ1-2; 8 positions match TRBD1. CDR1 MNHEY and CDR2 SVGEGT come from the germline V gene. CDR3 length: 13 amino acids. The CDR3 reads CASSGQGHYRYTF. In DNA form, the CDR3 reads TGTGCCAGCAGTGGACAGGGCCACTATCGCTACACCTTC.

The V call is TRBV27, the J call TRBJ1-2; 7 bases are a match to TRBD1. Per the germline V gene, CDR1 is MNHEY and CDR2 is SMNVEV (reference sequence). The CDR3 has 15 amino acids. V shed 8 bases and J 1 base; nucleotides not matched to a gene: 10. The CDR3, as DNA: TGTGCCAGCGGCCGACAGGGTATAGTTAACTATGGCTACACCTTC. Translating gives CASGRQGIVNYGYTF.

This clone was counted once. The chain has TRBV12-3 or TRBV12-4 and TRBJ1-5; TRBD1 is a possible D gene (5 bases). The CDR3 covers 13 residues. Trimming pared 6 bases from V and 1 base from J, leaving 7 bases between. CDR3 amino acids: CASSRQSNQPQHF. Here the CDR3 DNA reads TGTGCCAGCAGCCGACAGAGCAATCAGCCCCAGCATTTT.

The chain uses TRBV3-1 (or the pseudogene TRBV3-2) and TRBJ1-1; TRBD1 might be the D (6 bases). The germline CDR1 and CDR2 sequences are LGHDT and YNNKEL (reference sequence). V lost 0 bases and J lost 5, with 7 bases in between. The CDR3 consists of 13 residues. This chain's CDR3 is CASSQEGQTEAFF. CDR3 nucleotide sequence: TGTGCCAGCAGCCAAGAGGGACAAACTGAAGCTTTCTTT.

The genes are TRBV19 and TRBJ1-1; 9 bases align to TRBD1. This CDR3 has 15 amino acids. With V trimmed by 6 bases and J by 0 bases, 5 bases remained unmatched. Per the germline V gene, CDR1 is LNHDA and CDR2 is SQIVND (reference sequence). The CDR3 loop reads CASRGRDRVNTEAFF. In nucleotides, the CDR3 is TGTGCCAGTAGGGGCCGGGACAGGGTGAACACTGAAGCTTTCTTT. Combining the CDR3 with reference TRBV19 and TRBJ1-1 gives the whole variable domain DGGITQSPKYLFRKEGQNVTLSCEQNLNHDAMYWYRQDPGQGLRLIYYSQIVNDFQKGDIAEGYSVSREKKESFPLTVTSAQKNPTAFYLCASRGRDRVNTEAFFGQGTRLTVV.

The CDR3 region is CASSLTGVNEKLFF. The CDR3 DNA is TGTGCCAGCAGCTTGACAGGGGTAAATGAAAAACTGTTTTTT. The chain is built from TRBV7-9 and TRBJ1-4; TRBD1 matches 8 bases. V lost 3 bases to trimming and J lost 5 bases; unmatched junction nucleotides: 2. Germline loops: CDR1 SEHNR, CDR2 FQNEAQ (reference sequence). The CDR3 runs 14 residues.

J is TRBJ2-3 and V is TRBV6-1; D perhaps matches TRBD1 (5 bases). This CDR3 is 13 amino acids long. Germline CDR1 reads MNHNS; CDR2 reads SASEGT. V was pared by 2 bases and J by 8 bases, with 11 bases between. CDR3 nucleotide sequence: TGTGCCAGCAGTGAATGGACACCTACTACGCAGTATTTT. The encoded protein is CASSEWTPTTQYF.

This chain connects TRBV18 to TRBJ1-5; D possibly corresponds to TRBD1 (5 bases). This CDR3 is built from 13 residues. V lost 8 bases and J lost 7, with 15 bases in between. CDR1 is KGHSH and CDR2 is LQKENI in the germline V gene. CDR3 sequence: CASHTSREQPQHF. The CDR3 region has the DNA TGTGCCAGCCACACCAGCAGGGAACAGCCCCAGCATTTT.

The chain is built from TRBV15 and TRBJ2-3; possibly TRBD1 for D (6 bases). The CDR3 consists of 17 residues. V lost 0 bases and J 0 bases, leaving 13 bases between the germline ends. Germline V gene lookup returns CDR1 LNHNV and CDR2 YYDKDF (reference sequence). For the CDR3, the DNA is TGTGCCACCAGCAGAGATGGGACACACGACAGCACAGATACGCAGTATTTT. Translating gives CATSRDGTHDSTDTQYF.

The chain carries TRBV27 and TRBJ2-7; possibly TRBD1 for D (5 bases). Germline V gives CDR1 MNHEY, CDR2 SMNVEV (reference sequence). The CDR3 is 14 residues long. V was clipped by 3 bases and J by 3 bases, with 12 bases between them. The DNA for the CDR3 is TGTGCCAGCAGTTTGGGGCAGGGATTCTACGAGCAGTACTTC. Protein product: CASSLGQGFYEQYF.

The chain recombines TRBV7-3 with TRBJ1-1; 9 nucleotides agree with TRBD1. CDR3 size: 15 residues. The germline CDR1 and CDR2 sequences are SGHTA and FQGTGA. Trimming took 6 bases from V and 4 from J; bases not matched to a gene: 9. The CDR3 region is CASSPWTGEPTEAFF. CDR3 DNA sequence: TGTGCCAGCAGTCCTTGGACAGGGGAGCCCACTGAAGCTTTCTTT.

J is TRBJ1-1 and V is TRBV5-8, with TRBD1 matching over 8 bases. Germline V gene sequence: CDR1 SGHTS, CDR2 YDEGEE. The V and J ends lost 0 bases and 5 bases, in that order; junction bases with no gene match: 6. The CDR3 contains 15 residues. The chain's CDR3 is CASSLDFTGGTEAFF. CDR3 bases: TGTGCCAGCAGCTTGGACTTTACAGGGGGGACTGAAGCTTTCTTT.